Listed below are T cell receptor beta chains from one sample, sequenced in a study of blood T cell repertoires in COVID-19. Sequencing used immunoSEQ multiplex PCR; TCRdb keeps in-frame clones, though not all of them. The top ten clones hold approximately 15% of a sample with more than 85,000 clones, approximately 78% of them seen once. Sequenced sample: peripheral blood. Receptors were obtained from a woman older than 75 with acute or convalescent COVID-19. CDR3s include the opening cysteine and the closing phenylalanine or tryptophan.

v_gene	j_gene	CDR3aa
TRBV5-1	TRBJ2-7	CASSHRSGLAGVIYEQYF
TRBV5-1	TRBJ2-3	CASSLGGLSSTDTQYF
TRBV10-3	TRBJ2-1	CAISGAAGVGYNEQFF
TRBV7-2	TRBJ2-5	CASSLATGQETQYF
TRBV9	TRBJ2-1	CASSVQAYNEQFF
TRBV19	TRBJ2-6	CASSTGDAGANVLTF
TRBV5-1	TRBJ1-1	CASRILTGGTEAFF
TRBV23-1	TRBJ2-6	CASGPGTGEKERSSGANVLTF
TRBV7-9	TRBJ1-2	CASSPTGRGYYGYTF
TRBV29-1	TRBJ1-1	CSVADRVNTEAFF
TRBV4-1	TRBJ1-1	CASSQDYGGMNTEAFF
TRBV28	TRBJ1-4	CASSLGGPADEKLFF
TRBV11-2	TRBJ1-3	CASSTRTGAGNTIYF
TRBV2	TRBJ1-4	CASRGDRYNEKLFF
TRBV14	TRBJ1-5	CASSQEEGQGRGPTNQPQHF
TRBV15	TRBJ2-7	CATSRDRSYEQYF
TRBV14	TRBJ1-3	CASSHLSGNTIYF
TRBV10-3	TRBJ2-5	CAISQDRGSQETQYF
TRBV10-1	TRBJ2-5	CASSRDYQETQYF
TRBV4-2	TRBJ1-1	CASSQEGLLGTEAFF
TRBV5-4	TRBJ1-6	CASSPGQGAVNSPLHF
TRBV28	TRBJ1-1	CASSSGHFEAFF
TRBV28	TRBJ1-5	CASSPIGWTGIQPQHF
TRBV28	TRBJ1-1	CASSPGTEYFEAFF
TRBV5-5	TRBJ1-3	CASSLVPGTSGNTIYF
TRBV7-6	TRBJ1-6	CASSSGSNSPLHF
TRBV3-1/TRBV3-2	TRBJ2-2	CASSLSRDTGELFF
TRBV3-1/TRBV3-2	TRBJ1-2	CASSQGIVGGYTF
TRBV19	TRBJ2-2	CASSTGQGTGELFF
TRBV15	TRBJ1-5	CATSREKASYGSSNQPQHF
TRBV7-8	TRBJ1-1	CASSLARNTEAFF
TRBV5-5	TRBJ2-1	CASSPGGGAWQFF
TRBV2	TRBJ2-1	CASSPYNEQFF
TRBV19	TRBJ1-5	CASRTTTGVRNQPQHF
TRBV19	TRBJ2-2	CASSTQNTGELFF
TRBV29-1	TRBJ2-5	CSVEDWSLGETQYF
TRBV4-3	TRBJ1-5	CASSQDREGTGNQPQHF
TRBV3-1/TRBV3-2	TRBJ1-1	CASSRSGGNTEAFF
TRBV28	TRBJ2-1	CASNLLDSSYNEQFF
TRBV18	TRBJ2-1	CASSPPSVHNEQFF
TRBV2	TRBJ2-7	CASSVFSGEQYF
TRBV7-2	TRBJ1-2	CASSLVDAGVYGYTF
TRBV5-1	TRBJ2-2	CASSRDTGELFF
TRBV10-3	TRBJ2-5	CAISEAGPGGTQYF
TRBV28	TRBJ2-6	CASSFDRGPSSGANVLTF
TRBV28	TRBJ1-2	CASVPGGQLYGYTF
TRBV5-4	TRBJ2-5	CASSLDQAGGSETQYF
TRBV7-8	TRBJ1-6	CASSLGMGGETLHF
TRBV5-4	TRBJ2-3	CASSSRLREMTDTQYF
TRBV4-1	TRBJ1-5	CASSQGIRGSLQPQHF
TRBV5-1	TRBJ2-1	CASSSGTASYNEQFF
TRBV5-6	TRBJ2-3	CASSSSGSSTDTQYF